This T cell receptor (beta chain) derives from a study of CD4 and CD8 cells across lung adenocarcinoma regions. TCRdb re-analysed the PCR reads in MiXCR, keeping a single row per CDR3 protein. Among about 19,000 distinct CDR3 sequences listed, approximately 50% were seen once. Donors had localized lung adenocarcinoma, a non-small cell lung cancer. The germline gives CDR1 LGHNT, CDR2 FRNRAP. The CDR3 extends over 14 amino acids. In the case of this clonotype: At one end the junction does not follow the germline gene, possibly because of a read error.

The sample comprised CD8+ T cells from the margin of a lung tumor. This chain links TRBV12-5 with TRBJ2-5, with D perhaps TRBD2 (7 bases). This TCR came from a male donor with lung adenocarcinoma. The CD4 and CD8 labels of this study may be unreliable. CDR3 residues: CAVGGGGDQETQYF. The CDR3 bases are TGTGCGGTGGGCGGGGGCGGGGACCAAGAGACCCAGTACTTT.